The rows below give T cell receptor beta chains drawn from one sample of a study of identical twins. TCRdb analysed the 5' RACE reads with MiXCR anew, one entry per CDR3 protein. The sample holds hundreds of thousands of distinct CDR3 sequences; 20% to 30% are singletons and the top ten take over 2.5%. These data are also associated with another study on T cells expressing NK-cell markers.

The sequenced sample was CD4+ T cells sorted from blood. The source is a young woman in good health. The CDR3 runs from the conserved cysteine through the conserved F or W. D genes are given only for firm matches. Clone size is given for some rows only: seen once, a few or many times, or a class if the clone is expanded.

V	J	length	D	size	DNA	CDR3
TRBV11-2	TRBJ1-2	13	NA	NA	TGTGCCAGCAGACCTAGGAGTAACTATGGCTACACCTTC	CASRPRSNYGYTF
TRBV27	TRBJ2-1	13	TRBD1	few	TGTGCCAGCAGTTATAGGGGGCCCGATGAGCAGTTCTTC	CASSYRGPDEQFF
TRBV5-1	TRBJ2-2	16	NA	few	TGCGCCAGCAGCCCCTCAGGCAGATCCGGCACCGGGGAGCTGTTTTTT	CASSPSGRSGTGELFF
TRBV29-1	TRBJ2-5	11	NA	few	TGCAGCGTGGATATAGTGGAGACCCAGTACTTC	CSVDIVETQYF
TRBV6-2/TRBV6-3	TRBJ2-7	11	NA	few	TGTGCCAGCAGTACGGAGATCGCGCAGTACTTC	CASSTEIAQYF
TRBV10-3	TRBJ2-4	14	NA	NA	TGTGCCATCAGTGCCCGGGACCACAAAAACATTCAGTACTTC	CAISARDHKNIQYF
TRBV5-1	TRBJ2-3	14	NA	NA	TGCGCCAGCAGCCCGGTTAAAATCAGCGAGGGGCCGTATTTT	CASSPVKISEGPYF
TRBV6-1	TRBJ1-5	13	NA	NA	TGTGCCAGCAGCTTCGACGGGACCCAGCCCCAGCATTTT	CASSFDGTQPQHF
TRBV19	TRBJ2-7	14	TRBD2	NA	TGTGCCAGTAGTTTCGCGGGGGTCGGCTACGAGCAGTACTTC	CASSFAGVGYEQYF
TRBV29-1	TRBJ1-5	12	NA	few	TGCAGCGTAGCCCAGGACGATCAGCCCCAGCATTTT	CSVAQDDQPQHF
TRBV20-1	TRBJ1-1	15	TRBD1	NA	TGCAGTGCTAGGGACAGGGTCCGGGTTCGAACTGAAGCTTTCTTT	CSARDRVRVRTEAFF
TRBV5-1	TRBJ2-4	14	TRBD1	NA	TGCGCCAGCAGTTCCGACAGGGGAACTGACATTCAGTACTTC	CASSSDRGTDIQYF
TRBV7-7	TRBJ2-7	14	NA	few	TGTGCCAGCAGCCCCATCGGGAGCCCAGACGAGCAGTACTTC	CASSPIGSPDEQYF
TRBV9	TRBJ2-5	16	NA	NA	TGTGCCAGCAGCGTAGGGGGGACCCCGGAGGTAGAGACCCAGTACTTC	CASSVGGTPEVETQYF
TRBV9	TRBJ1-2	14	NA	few	TGTGCCAGCAGCGTTATGGAGACTAACTATGGCTACACCTTC	CASSVMETNYGYTF
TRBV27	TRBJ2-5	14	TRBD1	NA	TGTGCCAGCAGTCTTCGGACAGGGCAAGAGACCCAGTACTTC	CASSLRTGQETQYF
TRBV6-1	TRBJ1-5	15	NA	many	TGTGCCAGCAGTCAAACAAGAGGGGCCCATCAGCCCCAGCATTTT	CASSQTRGAHQPQHF
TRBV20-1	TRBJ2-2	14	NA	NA	TGCAGTGCTAGAGCGGGAGTCCGGACCGGGGAGCTGTTTTTT	CSARAGVRTGELFF
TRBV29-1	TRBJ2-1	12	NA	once	TGCAGCGTTGAAGCGTCCGGCGATGAGCAGTTCTTC	CSVEASGDEQFF
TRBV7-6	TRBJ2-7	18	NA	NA	TGTGCCAGCAGCTTAGGTTTTAGGCAGGGTAGACTTAGCCACGAGCAGTACTTC	CASSLGFRQGRLSHEQYF
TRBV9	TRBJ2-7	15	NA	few	TGTGCCAGCAGCGGCGCGCTGGCGGGAATCTACGAGCAGTACTTC	CASSGALAGIYEQYF
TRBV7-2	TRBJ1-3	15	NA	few	TGTGCCAGCAGCTCCAACCGGGGTACTGGAAACACCATATATTTT	CASSSNRGTGNTIYF
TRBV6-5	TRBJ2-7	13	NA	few	TGTGCCAGCAGTTGGGGGAGAGGTTACGAGCAGTACTTC	CASSWGRGYEQYF
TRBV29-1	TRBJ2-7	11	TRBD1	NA	TGCAGCGTTGGACAGGGGAGGGAGCAGTACTTC	CSVGQGREQYF
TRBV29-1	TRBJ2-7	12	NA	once	TGCAGCGTTGCAATTACGAGGGTCGGGCAGTACTTC	CSVAITRVGQYF
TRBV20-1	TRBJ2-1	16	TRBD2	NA	TGCAGTGCTAGACTTCGACTAGCGGGAGGGGGCAATGAGCAGTTCTTC	CSARLRLAGGGNEQFF
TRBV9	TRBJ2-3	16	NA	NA	TGTGCCAGCAGCGAGGACGAGGGTGCCTACACAGATACGCAGTATTTT	CASSEDEGAYTDTQYF
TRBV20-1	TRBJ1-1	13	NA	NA	TGCAGTGCTAGAACCGACAGGAACACTGAAGCTTTCTTT	CSARTDRNTEAFF
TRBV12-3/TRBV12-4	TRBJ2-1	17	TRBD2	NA	TGTGCCAGCAGTTTAGAGGTTTGGCGGGAGCCCTACAATGAGCAGTTCTTC	CASSLEVWREPYNEQFF
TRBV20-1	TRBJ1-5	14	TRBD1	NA	TGCAGTGCTGCCGGGACAGGGGGCAATCAGCCCCAGCATTTT	CSAAGTGGNQPQHF
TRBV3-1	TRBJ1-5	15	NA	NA	TGTGCCAGCAGCCAAGATGGGTTAGCCAATCAGCCCCAGCATTTT	CASSQDGLANQPQHF
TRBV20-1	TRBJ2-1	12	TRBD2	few	TGCAGTGCTGTAGGACTAGCCAATGAGCAGTTCTTC	CSAVGLANEQFF
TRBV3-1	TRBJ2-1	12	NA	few	TGTGCCAGCAGCCCTAGGGACGGTGAGCAGTTCTTC	CASSPRDGEQFF
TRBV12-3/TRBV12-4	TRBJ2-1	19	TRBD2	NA	TGTACCTGCAGTTTGTCGTTGTCGGGGGGGGGTGTATCCTACAATGAGCAGTTCTTC	CTCSLSLSGGGVSYNEQFF
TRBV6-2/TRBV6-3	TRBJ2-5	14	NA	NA	TGTGCCAGCAGTTACCACGGAGACGAAGAGACCCAGTACTTC	CASSYHGDEETQYF
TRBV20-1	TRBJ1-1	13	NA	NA	TGCAGTGCTAGAGTCTCGGAGAACACTGAAGCTTTCTTT	CSARVSENTEAFF
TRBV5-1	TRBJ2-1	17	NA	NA	TGCGCCAGCAGCTTATGGGAGGCGGGCGTCTCCTACAATGAGCAGTTCTTC	CASSLWEAGVSYNEQFF
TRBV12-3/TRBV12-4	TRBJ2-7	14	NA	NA	TGTGCCAGCAGTTTAGCGGGAGAGATCTACGAGCAGTACTTC	CASSLAGEIYEQYF
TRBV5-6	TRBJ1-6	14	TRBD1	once	TGTGCCAGCAGCTTGAAGGGACAGGGTTCACCCCTCCACTTT	CASSLKGQGSPLHF
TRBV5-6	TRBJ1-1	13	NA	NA	TGTGCCGGGGGCCCCGGCGACAACACTGAAGCTTTCTTT	CAGGPGDNTEAFF
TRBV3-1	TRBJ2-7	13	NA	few	TGTGCCAGCAGCCAAGCCCAAAACTACGAGCAGTACTTC	CASSQAQNYEQYF
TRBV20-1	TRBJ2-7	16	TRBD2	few	TGCAGTGCTACCGGACTAGCGGGGGGTCCCCTCTACGAGCAGTACTTC	CSATGLAGGPLYEQYF
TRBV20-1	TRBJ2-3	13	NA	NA	TGCAGTGCTAGAGTCGATAGCACAGATACGCAGTATTTT	CSARVDSTDTQYF